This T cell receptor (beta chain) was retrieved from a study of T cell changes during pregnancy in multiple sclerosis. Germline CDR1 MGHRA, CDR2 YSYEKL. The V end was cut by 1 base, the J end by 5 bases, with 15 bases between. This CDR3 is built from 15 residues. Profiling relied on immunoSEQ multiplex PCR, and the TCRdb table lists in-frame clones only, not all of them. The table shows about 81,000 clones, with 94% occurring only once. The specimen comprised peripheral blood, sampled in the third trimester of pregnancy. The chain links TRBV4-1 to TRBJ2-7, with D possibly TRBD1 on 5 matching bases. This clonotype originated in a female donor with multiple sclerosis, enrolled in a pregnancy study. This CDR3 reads CASSQVGQGKDEQYF. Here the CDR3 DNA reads TGCGCCAGCAGCCAAGTCGGTCAGGGTAAGGACGAGCAGTACTTC.